The 14 T cell receptor beta chains in this list originate from one sample, sequenced in a study of metastatic and nonmetastatic thyroid tumors. All patients were untreated before thyroid surgery. MiXCR was used by TCRdb to re-call the PCR reads. The table has roughly 30,000 clones, over 15% seen once. Source material: blood. All receptors derive from a female donor with papillary thyroid cancer or a benign thyroid nodule (not recorded which). Some clones in this sample may be carry-over from other donors' samples.

The J gene is TRBJ2-5, the V gene TRBV5-1; no clear D gene. Trimming removed 8 bases at V and 1 base at J, with 15 bases between. The CDR3 loop spans 14 amino acids. Germline values: CDR1 SGHRS, CDR2 YFSETQ. CDR3: CASTLSRPQETQYF. Here the CDR3 DNA reads TGCGCCAGTACACTCTCCCGGCCCCAAGAGACCCAGTACTTC.

The chain links TRBV18 to TRBJ2-2; TRBD2 might be the D (6 bases). The CDR3 spans 15 residues. The germline V gene has CDR1 KGHSH and CDR2 LQKENI. Trimming stripped 4 bases from V and 0 bases from J, with 9 bases between. The CDR3 region has the DNA TGTGCCAGCTCACTACTAGCTACGAACACCGGGGAGCTGTTTTTT. Translation gives CASSLLATNTGELFF.

This clone was seen at least ten times. The gene calls are TRBV24-1 and TRBJ2-1, with a weak D call TRBD2 (5 bases). Trimming left V 4 bases short and J 3 bases short, with 18 bases between. The CDR3 runs 17 residues. Germline V gene lookup returns CDR1 KGHDR and CDR2 SFDVKD. CDR3 in amino acids: CATSDPRTGLVYNEQFF. CDR3 DNA: TGTGCCACCAGTGACCCCCGGACTGGCCTAGTCTACAATGAGCAGTTCTTC.

Worth noting for this clone: The conserved final phenylalanine or tryptophan is absent from the CDR3, which likely points to a read error. The rearrangement uses TRBV18 and TRBJ1-1; 7 bases line up with TRBD1. The length of the CDR3 is 13 residues. From germline, CDR1 is KGHSH and CDR2 LQKENI. The J segment lost 8 bases and the V segment lost 3 bases, leaving 6 bases of the junction unmatched. The DNA of the CDR3 is TGTGCCAGCTCACCGAGACAACAGGGGGAAGCTTTCCTT. This gives the protein CASSPRQQGEAFL.

The table lists this clone with many counts. This sequence joins TRBV27 and TRBJ1-1; D gene ambiguous. Trimming took 0 bases from V and 7 from J, leaving 15 bases between them. Germline V CDR1 and CDR2: MNHEY, SMNVEV (reference sequence). The CDR3 contains 15 residues. In DNA form, the CDR3 reads TGTGCCAGCAGTTTATCCGGCGCGGCTGTGGGTGAAGCTTTCTTT. Translation gives CASSLSGAAVGEAFF.

This clone was picked up many times. V gene TRBV30 combines with J gene TRBJ1-1; the match to TRBD1 covers 7 bases. The CDR3 length is 18 residues. Trimming removed 5 bases from V and 1 base from J; junction bases left unmatched: 19. Germline lookup yields CDR1 GTSNPN and CDR2 SVGIG (reference sequence). This chain's CDR3 is CAWARRDRRKIRNTEAFF. The DNA of the CDR3 is TGTGCCTGGGCCCGACGGGACAGAAGGAAAATAAGGAACACTGAAGCTTTCTTT.

This clone was found a few times. This sequence may be a read error, since a much larger clone differs from it by one base. Other DNA sequences in this sample translate to the same CDR3. The chain combines TRBV2 with TRBJ2-5; TRBD2 might be the D (5 bases). The CDR3 loop spans 12 amino acids. Germline V lookup: CDR1 SNHLY, CDR2 FYNNEI. The CDR3 region has the DNA TGTGCCAGCAGTGCCGATTGGGAGACACAGTACTTC. It encodes CASSADWETQYF.

This clone was seen repeatedly, ten times or more. The CDR3 coding sequence is TGCAGTGCTAGAGATGTATCCAGGAGGACCACCGGGGAGCTGTTTTTT. It encodes CSARDVSRRTTGELFF. The chain recombines TRBV20-1 with TRBJ2-2; D may be TRBD2 (5 bases). V lost 0 bases, J lost 4 bases, and 15 bases lay in between. This CDR3 contains 16 residues. CDR1 is DFQATT and CDR2 is SNEGSKA in the germline V gene (reference sequence).

This clone has a count of ten or more. V gene TRBV5-1 combines with J gene TRBJ2-1; 9 nucleotides agree with TRBD2. Per the germline V gene, CDR1 is SGHRS and CDR2 is YFSETQ. The CDR3 is made up of 16 amino acids. J was trimmed by 6 bases and V by 4 bases; bases with no gene match: 11. CDR3 amino acids: CASSAPTGTSFNEQFF. The CDR3 DNA follows: TGCGCCAGCAGCGCTCCCACCGGGACTAGCTTCAATGAGCAGTTCTTC.

The chain is built from TRBV28 and TRBJ2-3; TRBD2 agrees at 12 bases. The CDR3 consists of 20 residues. Germline loops: CDR1 MDHEN, CDR2 SYDVKM. With 4 bases clipped from V and 0 bases from J, the junction kept 14 bases outside the gene matches. The CDR3 DNA sequence: TGTGCCAGCAGTTCCTTTTGTCGGCTAGCGGGAGGGCCGAGCACAGATACGCAGTATTTT. Its translation is CASSSFCRLAGGPSTDTQYF. Full variable domain (rest looked up from reference TRBV28 and TRBJ2-3): DVKVTQSSRYLVKRTGEKVFLECVQDMDHENMFWYRQDPGLGLRLIYFSYDVKMKEKGDIPEGYSVSREKKERFSLILESASTNQTSMYLCASSSFCRLAGGPSTDTQYFGPGTRLTVL.

This clone was recorded many times. This chain links TRBV2 with TRBJ2-1; D is perhaps TRBD1 (6 bases). The CDR3 covers 13 residues. The germline V gene has CDR1 SNHLY and CDR2 FYNNEI. Between the trimmed V and J ends, which lost 8 bases and 2 bases, there was a span of 10 bases. The CDR3 bases are TGTGCCAGCGAGGGGGAAGCCTACAATGAGCAGTTCTTC. Translated, it gives CASEGEAYNEQFF. The whole variable domain, remainder taken from reference TRBV2 and TRBJ2-1, is EPEVTQTPSHQVTQMGQEVILRCVPISNHLYFYWYRQILGQKVEFLVSFYNNEISEKSEIFDDQFSVERPDGSNFTLKIRSTKLEDSAMYFCASEGEAYNEQFFGPGTRLTVL.

This clone was observed at least ten times. The chain couples TRBV7-3 to TRBJ2-1; D call uncertain. This CDR3 has 14 amino acids. From germline, CDR1 is SGHTA and CDR2 FQGTGA. V was clipped by 1 base and J by 1 base, with 5 bases between them. The CDR3, as DNA: TGTGCCAGCAGCTTAAGTGGATCCTACAATGAGCAGTTCTTC. This encodes CASSLSGSYNEQFF.

Many counts were recorded for this clone. The rearrangement joins TRBV10-3 to TRBJ2-3; 9 bases match TRBD1. V shed 6 bases and J 2 bases; nucleotides not matched to a gene: 6. There are 15 residues in the CDR3. CDR1 is ENHRY, CDR2 SYGVKD, per germline. The CDR3 nucleotides read TGTGCCATCAGCGCCGGGACAGGGTCCACAGATACGCAGTATTTT. This sequence encodes CAISAGTGSTDTQYF.

This clone was found once. This chain connects TRBV5-1 to TRBJ2-7; a possible D gene is TRBD1 (6 bases). V was pared by 3 bases and J by 3 bases, with 13 bases between. CDR3 length equals 14 residues. Per germline, CDR1 SGHRS and CDR2 YFSETQ. Written as DNA, the CDR3 is TGCGCCAGCAGCTCAGAGGGGGTCAGCTACGAGCAGTACTTC. Translated: CASSSEGVSYEQYF.